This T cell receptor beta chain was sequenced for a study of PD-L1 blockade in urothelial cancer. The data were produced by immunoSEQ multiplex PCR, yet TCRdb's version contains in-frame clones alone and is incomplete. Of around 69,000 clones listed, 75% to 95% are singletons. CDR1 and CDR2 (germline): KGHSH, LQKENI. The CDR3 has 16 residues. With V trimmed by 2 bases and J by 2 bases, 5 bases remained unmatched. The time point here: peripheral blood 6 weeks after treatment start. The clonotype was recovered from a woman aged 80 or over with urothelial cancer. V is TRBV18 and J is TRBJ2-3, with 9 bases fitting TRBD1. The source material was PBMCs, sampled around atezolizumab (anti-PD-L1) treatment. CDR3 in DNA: TGTGCCAGCTCACCATTGACAGGGGGAACCACAGATACGCAGTATTTT. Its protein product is CASSPLTGGTTDTQYF.